This T cell receptor beta chain originates from a study of blood T cell repertoires in COVID-19. Germline-derived CDR1 and CDR2 are SGDLS and YYNGEE. Trimming took 4 bases from V and 0 from J; bases not matched to a gene: 3. This CDR3 spans 16 amino acids. TCRdb's table, derived via immunoSEQ multiplex PCR, lists solely in-frame clones and lacks some. The table records some 240,000 clones, approximately 86% of them present only once. Cohorts were based on clinical histories the participants reported. The material sequenced was PBMCs or T cells enriched from blood (not recorded which). The receptor comes from a woman aged 40 to 55 with acute COVID-19. This sequence joins TRBV9 and TRBJ2-4, with 11 bases matching TRBD2. CDR3 loop: CASSPGLAGAKNIQYF. Written as DNA, the CDR3 is TGTGCCAGCAGCCCCGGACTAGCGGGAGCCAAAAACATTCAGTACTTC.